Following are 12 T cell receptor beta chains from one sample sequenced in a study of T cell responses to AZD1222 COVID-19 vaccine. This table comes from immunoSEQ multiplex PCR, and its TCRdb copy is limited to in-frame clones, with some not included. The repertoire has approximately 140,000 clones, roughly nine tenths of them found once; the top ten carry around 3.6%. This material consisted of peripheral blood, taken on day 0 of AZD1222 vaccination. All receptors come from an adult in good health.

The genes are TRBV28 and TRBJ1-1; D is perhaps TRBD1 (6 bases). Trimming took off 11 bases at V and 0 bases at J, with 10 bases between the two ends. This CDR3 has 12 amino acids. The germline CDR1 and CDR2 sequences are MDHEN and SYDVKM. The CDR3 DNA sequence: TGTGCCGGACAGACCATGAACACTGAAGCTTTCTTT. Encoded protein: CAGQTMNTEAFF.

This clone was detected only once. The rearrangement uses TRBV4-3 and TRBJ2-3; TRBD2 is a possible D gene (5 bases). V was cut by 0 bases and J by 5 bases, with 12 bases left in between. Germline V gene lookup returns CDR1 LGHNA and CDR2 YSLEER. The CDR3 runs 15 residues. CDR3 sequence reads: CASSQEWRRGDTQYF. CDR3 DNA sequence: TGCGCCAGCAGCCAAGAATGGAGACGGGGAGATACGCAGTATTTT.

The rearrangement joins TRBV7-9 to TRBJ2-3, with 7 bases that match TRBD2. The germline gives CDR1 SEHNR, CDR2 FQNEAQ (reference sequence). The CDR3 is made up of 15 amino acids. Trimming removed 5 bases from V and 3 bases from J; junction bases left unmatched: 8. CDR3 sequence (DNA): TGTGCCAGCAGCCTGGACCATAGCGGGACAGATACGCAGTATTTT. The encoded protein is CASSLDHSGTDTQYF. Drawing the rest from reference TRBV7-9 and TRBJ2-3, the complete variable domain is DTGVSQNPRHKITKRGQNVTFRCDPISEHNRLYWYRQTLGQGPEFLTYFQNEAQLEKSRLLSDRFSAERPKGSFSTLEIQRTEQGDSAMYLCASSLDHSGTDTQYFGPGTRLTVL.

The rearrangement uses TRBV27 and TRBJ2-1; D is unresolved. The V end was cut by 7 bases, the J end by 6 bases, with 13 bases between. Germline V lookup: CDR1 MNHEY, CDR2 SMNVEV (reference sequence). CDR3 size: 13 residues. DNA for the CDR3: TGTGCCAGCACGGGCCATCAGTCCAATGAGCAGTTCTTC. This encodes CASTGHQSNEQFF.

This clone was observed a single time. The chain combines TRBV14 with TRBJ1-1; D may be TRBD1 (6 bases). Germline CDR1 is SGHDN and CDR2 is FVKESK. This CDR3 contains 16 residues. V shed 0 bases and J shed 5 bases, with 16 bases lying between them. The CDR3 sequence is CASSQDEGQGETEAFF. The DNA for the CDR3 is TGTGCCAGCAGCCAAGACGAGGGACAAGGGGAGACTGAAGCTTTCTTT. The whole variable domain, remainder taken from reference TRBV14 and TRBJ1-1, is EAGVTQFPSHSVIEKGQTVTLRCDPISGHDNLYWYRRVMGKEIKFLLHFVKESKQDESGMPNNRFLAERTGGTYSTLKVQPAELEDSGVYFCASSQDEGQGETEAFFGQGTRLTVV.

The rearrangement joins TRBV11-2 to TRBJ1-1; D not certain. The CDR3 has 12 amino acids. The V gene's germline CDR1 is SGHAT and CDR2 FQNNGV. The germline V and J ends were trimmed by 4 bases and 11 bases, with 14 bases remaining between them. In DNA, the CDR3 is TGTGCCAGCAGCTCCCCGGGAACTGCTGCTTTCTTT. It specifies CASSSPGTAAFF.

The chain links TRBV5-8 to TRBJ2-3; D remains ambiguous. V shed 3 bases and J shed 3 bases, with 17 bases lying between them. The length of the CDR3 is 16 residues. Germline CDR1 is SGHTS and CDR2 is YDEGEE. The CDR3 region has the DNA TGTGCCAGCAGCTACCGAGCAATCTTTCCTACAGATACGCAGTATTTT. Protein: CASSYRAIFPTDTQYF. The full variable domain, in which reference TRBV5-8 and TRBJ2-3 provide the parts outside the CDR3, is EAGVTQSPTHLIKTRGQQATLRCSPISGHTSVYWYQQALGLGLQFLLWYDEGEERNRGNFPPRFSGRQFPNYSSELNVNALELEDSALYLCASSYRAIFPTDTQYFGPGTRLTVL.

This sequence joins TRBV2 and TRBJ1-5; D not certain. The germline CDR1 and CDR2 sequences are SNHLY and FYNNEI. Deletions cut 5 bases from V and 2 bases from J, with 10 bases between. This CDR3 has 14 amino acids. CDR3 loop: CASSFANRNQPQHF. CDR3 DNA: TGTGCCAGCAGTTTCGCGAACCGCAATCAGCCCCAGCATTTT.

The J gene is TRBJ2-7, the V gene TRBV3-1 (or the pseudogene TRBV3-2); 7 positions agree with TRBD1. CDR3 size: 16 residues. Germline V gene lookup returns CDR1 LGHDT and CDR2 YNNKEL (reference sequence). The V segment lost 4 bases and the J segment 5 bases; nucleotides outside the gene matches: 14. CDR3 nucleotides: TGTGCCAGCAGCCGTACGTACCGTCGGGACAGCAACGAGCAGTACTTC. This sequence encodes CASSRTYRRDSNEQYF.

The chain couples TRBV7-9 to TRBJ2-1; TRBD2 matches at 12 bases. V dropped 3 bases and J dropped 12; count of bases not matched to a gene: 6. Per germline, CDR1 SEHNR and CDR2 FQNEAQ (reference sequence). The CDR3 contains 14 residues. The CDR3 bases are TGTGCCAGCAGCTTCGCTAGCGGGGGGGCCCGGCAGTTCTTC. It specifies CASSFASGGARQFF.

V usage is TRBV6-5 and J usage is TRBJ1-2; D unclear. The germline CDR1 and CDR2 sequences are MNHEY and SVGAGI. The CDR3 runs 13 residues. Deletions cut 2 bases from V and 4 bases from J, with 8 bases between. CDR3 DNA: TGTGCCAGCAGTTACCCGGGATCCTATGGCTACACCTTC. Translating it yields CASSYPGSYGYTF.

This clone was seen just once. The chain carries TRBV11-3 and TRBJ2-1; 15 bases agree with TRBD2. Per germline, CDR1 SGHNT and CDR2 YENEEA. The CDR3 runs to 19 residues. Trimming removed 2 bases from V and 8 bases from J; junction bases left unmatched: 13. CDR3: CASSLLPPGTSGRWDEQFF. The CDR3 bases are TGTGCCAGCAGCTTACTCCCTCCCGGGACTAGCGGGAGGTGGGATGAGCAGTTCTTC. The variable domain in full, completed from reference TRBV11-3 and TRBJ2-1, reads EAGVVQSPRYKIIEKKQPVAFWCNPISGHNTLYWYLQNLGQGPELLIRYENEEAVDDSQLPKDRFSAERLKGVDSTLKIQPAELGDSAVYLCASSLLPPGTSGRWDEQFFGPGTRLTVL.